This T cell receptor beta chain originates from a study of blood T cell repertoires in COVID-19. All enrollees were roughly 18 to 95 years old and from fewer than 25 US areas. The length of the CDR3 is 16 residues. Looked up from germline, CDR1 is SGHTA and CDR2 is FQGTGA. V gave up 0 bases and J gave up 11 bases; unmatched junction bases: 10. Clones were read by immunoSEQ multiplex PCR, and TCRdb kept only the in-frame ones, dropping some. The table has a few hundred thousand clones, 82% seen once. The TCR was taken from a woman aged 55 to 70 who had recovered from COVID-19. The chain combines TRBV7-3 with TRBJ2-3, with TRBD2 matching 11 bases. Sample: PBMCs or T cells enriched from blood (not recorded which). Written as DNA, the CDR3 is TGTGCCAGCAGCTTAACGGGAACTAGCGGGGGCCGGGTGCAGTATTTT. It translates to CASSLTGTSGGRVQYF. The variable domain in full, completed from reference TRBV7-3 and TRBJ2-3, reads GAGVSQTPSNKVTEKGKYVELRCDPISGHTALYWYRQSLGQGPEFLIYFQGTGAADDSGLPNDRFFAVRPEGSVSTLKIQRTERGDSAVYLCASSLTGTSGGRVQYFGPGTRLTVL.